The 14 T cell receptor beta chains below were found in one sample sequenced in a study of blood T cell repertoires in COVID-19. Sequencing used immunoSEQ multiplex PCR; TCRdb keeps in-frame clones, though not all of them. The table lists about 60,000 clones, almost 85% of them singletons. The sequenced sample consisted of peripheral blood. Receptors were obtained from a woman over 75 with acute or convalescent COVID-19.

The gene calls are TRBV5-1 and TRBJ2-3, with 9 bases lining up with TRBD2. The CDR3 contains 17 residues. V gave up 0 bases and J gave up 0 bases; unmatched junction bases: 5. Germline values: CDR1 SGHRS, CDR2 YFSETQ. The CDR3 loop reads CASSLGSTSGSTDTQYF. CDR3 nucleotides: TGCGCCAGCAGCTTGGGCTCCACTAGCGGGAGCACAGATACGCAGTATTTT.

This chain uses TRBV2 with TRBJ2-7, with TRBD2 matching over 9 bases. Germline lookup yields CDR1 SNHLY and CDR2 FYNNEI. The ends lost 3 bases at V and 7 bases at J; junction bases unmatched: 13. The CDR3 consists of 16 residues. This CDR3 is CASSDNPPGGRGEQYF. The CDR3 DNA reads TGTGCCAGCAGTGACAACCCCCCCGGCGGGAGGGGTGAGCAGTACTTC.

This chain uses TRBV20-1 with TRBJ1-2, with D unresolved. Germline CDR1 reads DFQATT; CDR2 reads SNEGSKA (reference sequence). The V end was cut by 6 bases, the J end by 3 bases, with 5 bases between. This CDR3 is built from 10 residues. CDR3 loop: CSAGYYGYTF. The CDR3 DNA reads as TGCAGTGCCGGGTACTATGGCTACACCTTC.

In this sample, this clone turned up a few times. The V gene is TRBV12-5, the J gene TRBJ2-1, with TRBD2 matching over 12 bases. The CDR3 extends over 16 amino acids. V lost 4 bases to trimming and J lost 9 bases; unmatched junction nucleotides: 10. The V gene's germline CDR1 is LGHNT and CDR2 FRNRAP. CDR3 in amino acids: CASGSLTSGRIFEQFF. The DNA of the CDR3 is TGTGCTAGTGGTTCGCTGACTAGCGGGAGAATTTTTGAGCAGTTCTTC.

V usage is TRBV30 and J usage is TRBJ1-2; 7 bases are a match to TRBD1. Germline CDR1 is GTSNPN and CDR2 is SVGIG (reference sequence). The CDR3 length is 14 residues. Losses at the gene ends were 5 bases for V and 4 bases for J; bases not matched to a gene: 10. The CDR3 coding sequence is TGTGCCTGGCTAAGACAGGGCTTTAGCTATGGCTACACCTTC. Translated, it gives CAWLRQGFSYGYTF.

This sequence joins TRBV7-9 and TRBJ2-7; 12 positions agree with TRBD2. This CDR3 region has 15 residues. Germline V gene lookup returns CDR1 SEHNR and CDR2 FQNEAQ (reference sequence). Germline trimming cut 5 bases from V and 0 bases from J; bases unmatched to any gene: 2. CDR3 sequence: CASSRTSGTSYEQYF. CDR3 sequence (DNA): TGTGCCAGCAGCCGGACTAGCGGGACCTCCTACGAGCAGTACTTC.

The rearrangement links TRBV5-4 to TRBJ2-2; possibly TRBD1 for D (5 bases). Germline V lookup: CDR1 SGHNT, CDR2 YYREEE (reference sequence). The V gene lost 0 bases and the J gene lost 6 bases, with 12 bases spanning the gap. The CDR3 is 15 amino acids. The CDR3 is CASSLGQGIAGELFF. CDR3 nucleotides: TGTGCCAGCAGCTTGGGGCAGGGTATTGCCGGGGAGCTGTTTTTT.

The J gene is TRBJ1-5, the V gene TRBV10-1, with D possibly matching TRBD1 (5 bases). In germline, CDR1 is WNHNN, CDR2 SYGVQD (reference sequence). CDR3 length: 14 residues. V lost 3 bases and J 6 bases, leaving 12 bases between the germline ends. CDR3 DNA: TGCGCCAGCAGTGATGCAGGGTCAGGTCAGCCCCAGCATTTT. Protein sequence: CASSDAGSGQPQHF.

The V call is TRBV7-8, the J call TRBJ2-3; TRBD2 agrees at 13 bases. CDR1 is SGHVS, CDR2 FQNEAQ, per germline. This CDR3 contains 16 residues. V gave up 5 bases and J gave up 7 bases; unmatched junction bases: 9. The CDR3 region is CASSPSRLAGGYTQYF. The CDR3 DNA follows: TGTGCCAGCAGCCCGTCAAGACTAGCGGGGGGTTATACGCAGTATTTT.

The rearrangement uses TRBV19 and TRBJ1-1; TRBD1 might be the D (6 bases). Germline-derived CDR1 and CDR2 are LNHDA and SQIVND (reference sequence). Deletions cut 4 bases from V and 9 bases from J, with 21 bases between. The CDR3 runs to 15 residues. The CDR3 region has the DNA TGTGCCAGTAGTACAGGGGCCGAATCCGCACTGAAAGCTTTCTTT. Amino acids: CASSTGAESALKAFF.

This clone was found a few times. Other DNA sequences from this sample encode an identical CDR3 as well. The chain couples TRBV11-3 to TRBJ1-3, with 9 bases lining up with TRBD1. The CDR3 extends over 15 amino acids. The germline gives CDR1 SGHNT, CDR2 YENEEA. V was clipped by 5 bases and J by 4 bases; unmatched bases: 6. Here the CDR3 reads CASSPGQGPGNTIYF. The CDR3 nucleotides read TGTGCCAGCAGCCCCGGACAGGGGCCGGGAAACACCATATATTTT.

This rearrangement joins TRBV19 to TRBJ2-2; TRBD1 aligns across 10 bases. Unmatched junction bases numbered 15, after V lost 7 bases and J lost 7 bases. Germline CDR1 LNHDA, CDR2 SQIVND (reference sequence). This CDR3 spans 17 amino acids. The CDR3 loop is CASTPGTGVEAFGELFF. For the CDR3, the DNA is TGTGCCAGTACCCCCGGGACAGGGGTGGAAGCGTTCGGGGAGCTGTTTTTT.

Turning to this clone: Other DNA sequences of this sample code for an identical CDR3. The J gene is TRBJ2-2, the V gene TRBV5-1; 7 bases agree with TRBD1. There are 15 residues in the CDR3. With 2 bases clipped from V and 0 bases from J, the junction kept 1 base outside the gene matches. The germline CDR1 and CDR2 sequences are SGHRS and YFSETQ. Here the CDR3 reads CASSLGGANTGELFF. CDR3 bases: TGCGCCAGCAGCTTAGGGGGCGCGAACACCGGGGAGCTGTTTTTT. Full variable domain (remainder filled in from reference TRBV5-1 and TRBJ2-2): KAGVTQTPRYLIKTRGQQVTLSCSPISGHRSVSWYQQTPGQGLQFLFEYFSETQRNKGNFPGRFSGRQFSNSRSEMNVSTLELGDSALYLCASSLGGANTGELFFGEGSRLTVL.

This chain connects TRBV6-5 to TRBJ2-7; 8 bases are shared with TRBD2. Germline V gene data show CDR1 as MNHEY and CDR2 as SVGAGI. There are 15 residues in the CDR3. The CDR3 DNA follows: TGTTCTTCTCGGGTAGCGGGACTCCAAGCCTACGAGCAGTACTTC. It codes for CSSRVAGLQAYEQYF.